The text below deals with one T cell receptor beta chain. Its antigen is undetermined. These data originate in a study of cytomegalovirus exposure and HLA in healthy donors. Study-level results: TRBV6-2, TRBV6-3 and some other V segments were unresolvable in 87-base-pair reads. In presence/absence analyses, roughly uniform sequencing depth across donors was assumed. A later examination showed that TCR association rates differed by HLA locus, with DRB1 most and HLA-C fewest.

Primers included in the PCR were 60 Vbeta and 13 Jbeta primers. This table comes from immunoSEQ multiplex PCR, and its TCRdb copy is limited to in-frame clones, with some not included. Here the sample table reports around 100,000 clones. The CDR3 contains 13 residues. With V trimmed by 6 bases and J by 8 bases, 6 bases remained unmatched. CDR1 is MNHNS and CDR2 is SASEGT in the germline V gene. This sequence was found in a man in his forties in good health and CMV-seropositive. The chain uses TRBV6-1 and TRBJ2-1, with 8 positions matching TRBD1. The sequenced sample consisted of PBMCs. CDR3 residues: CASRNRGNDEQFF. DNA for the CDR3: TGTGCCAGCAGAAACAGGGGGAACGATGAGCAGTTCTTC.